Following are 3 T cell receptor beta chains from one sample sequenced in a study of CD8+CD57+ T cells in acquired aplastic anemia. According to the study, genomic DNA was the template for TCR beta VDJ and CDR3 profiling. TCRdb re-called the reads through MiXCR, storing one row per CDR3 protein. The sample includes 400,000 to 450,000 distinct CDR3 sequences, 55% to 70% seen only once; the top ten take 3% to 4.5%. The source material was sorted CD4+, CD8+, or CD8+CD57+ T cells (not recorded which) from PBMCs. The source of these receptors is a human donor in good health, serving as a control.

This clonotype was observed many times. This rearrangement joins TRBV4-2 to TRBJ2-7; maybe TRBD2 (5 bases). This CDR3 is built from 14 residues. Trimming took 3 bases from V and 3 from J, leaving 12 bases between them. Germline CDR1 LGHNA, CDR2 YNFKEQ. In nucleotides, the CDR3 is TGTGCCAGCAGCCAGGAAACACTAGTCTACGAGCAGTACTTC. Its translation is CASSQETLVYEQYF.

With regard to this clonotype: One end of the junction is discordant with germline, which a read error may explain. V gene TRBV9 combines with J gene TRBJ2-5; D possibly matches TRBD1 or TRBD2 (7 bases each). Germline V gives CDR1 SGDLS, CDR2 YYNGEE. The CDR3 spans 14 residues. The DNA of the CDR3 is TGTGCCAGCAGCGTCAGGGGGGGCCAAGCGACCCAGCACTTC. Encoded protein: CASSVRGGQATQHF. Variable domain in full (rest from reference TRBV9 and TRBJ2-5): DSGVTQTPKHLITATGQRVTLRCSPRSGDLSVYWYQQSLDQGLQFLIQYYNGEERAKGNILERFSAQQFPDLHSELNLSSLELGDSALYFCASSVRGGQATQHFGPGTRLLVL.

Notes on this clonotype: At one of its ends the junction is not consistent with the germline gene, which may arise from a read error. The rearrangement joins TRBV9 to TRBJ2-7, with 8 bases identical to TRBD1. In germline, CDR1 is SGDLS, CDR2 YYNGEE. This CDR3 spans 14 amino acids. The CDR3 protein is CASSGATGQDYEHF. In DNA form, the CDR3 reads TGTGCCAGCAGCGGGGCTACGGGACAGGACTACGAGCACTTC.